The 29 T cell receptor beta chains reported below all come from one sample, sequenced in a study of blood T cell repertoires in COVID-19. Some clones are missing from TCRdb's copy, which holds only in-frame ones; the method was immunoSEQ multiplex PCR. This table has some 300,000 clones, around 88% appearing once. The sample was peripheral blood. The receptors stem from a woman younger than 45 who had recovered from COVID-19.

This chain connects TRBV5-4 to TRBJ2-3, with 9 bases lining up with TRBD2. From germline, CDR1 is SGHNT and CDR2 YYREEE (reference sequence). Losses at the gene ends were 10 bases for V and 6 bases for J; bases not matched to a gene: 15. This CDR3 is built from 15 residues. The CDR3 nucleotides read TGTGCCGGACAATTAGCGGGGGCCCCCCGGGATACGCAGTATTTT. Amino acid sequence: CAGQLAGAPRDTQYF.

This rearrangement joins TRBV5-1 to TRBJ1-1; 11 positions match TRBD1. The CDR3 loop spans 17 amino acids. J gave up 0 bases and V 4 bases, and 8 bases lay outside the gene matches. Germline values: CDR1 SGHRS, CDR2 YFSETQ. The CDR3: CASSGQGAAAMNTEAFF. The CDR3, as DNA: TGCGCCAGCAGCGGACAGGGGGCAGCGGCTATGAACACTGAAGCTTTCTTT.

The CDR3 region is CASSFDRTGGGELFF. The CDR3 DNA reads as TGTGCCAGCAGCTTCGACCGAACCGGGGGCGGGGAGCTGTTTTTT. This chain connects TRBV9 to TRBJ2-2, with a tentative D call TRBD2 (6 bases). CDR1 SGDLS and CDR2 YYNGEE come from the germline V gene. This CDR3 region has 15 residues. V gave up 4 bases and J gave up 7 bases, with 17 bases separating them.

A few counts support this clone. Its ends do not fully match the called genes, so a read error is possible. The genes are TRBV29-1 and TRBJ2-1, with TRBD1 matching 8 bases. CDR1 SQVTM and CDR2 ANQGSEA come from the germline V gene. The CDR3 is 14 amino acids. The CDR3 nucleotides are TGCAGCGTGGAAGGACAGGGCTCCTACAATGAGCAGTTCTTC. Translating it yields CSVEGQGSYNEQFF.

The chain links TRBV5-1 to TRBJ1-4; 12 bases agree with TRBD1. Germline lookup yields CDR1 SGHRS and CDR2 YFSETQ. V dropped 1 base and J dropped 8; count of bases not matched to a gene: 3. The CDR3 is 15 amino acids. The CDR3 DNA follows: TGCGCCAGCAGCTTGTACGGGACAGGGGGCGAAAAACTGTTTTTT. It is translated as CASSLYGTGGEKLFF.

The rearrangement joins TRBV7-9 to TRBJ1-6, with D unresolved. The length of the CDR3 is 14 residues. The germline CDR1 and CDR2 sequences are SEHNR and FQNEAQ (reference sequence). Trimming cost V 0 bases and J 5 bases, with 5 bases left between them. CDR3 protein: CASSLAGDNSPLHF. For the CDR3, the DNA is TGTGCCAGCAGCTTAGCCGGGGATAATTCACCCCTCCACTTT.

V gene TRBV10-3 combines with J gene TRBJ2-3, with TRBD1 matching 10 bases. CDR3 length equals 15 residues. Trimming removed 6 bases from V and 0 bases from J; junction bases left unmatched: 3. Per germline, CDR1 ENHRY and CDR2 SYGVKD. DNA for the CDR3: TGTGCCATCAGCGGGGGACAGGGGAGCACAGATACGCAGTATTTT. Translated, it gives CAISGGQGSTDTQYF.

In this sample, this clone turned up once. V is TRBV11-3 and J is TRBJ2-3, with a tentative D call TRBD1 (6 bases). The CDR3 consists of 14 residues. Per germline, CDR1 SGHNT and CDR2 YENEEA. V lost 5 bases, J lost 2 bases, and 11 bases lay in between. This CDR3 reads CASSSDRNTDTQYF. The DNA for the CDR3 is TGTGCCAGCAGCAGCGACAGGAACACAGATACGCAGTATTTT. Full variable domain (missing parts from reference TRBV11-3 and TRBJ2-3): EAGVVQSPRYKIIEKKQPVAFWCNPISGHNTLYWYLQNLGQGPELLIRYENEEAVDDSQLPKDRFSAERLKGVDSTLKIQPAELGDSAVYLCASSSDRNTDTQYFGPGTRLTVL.

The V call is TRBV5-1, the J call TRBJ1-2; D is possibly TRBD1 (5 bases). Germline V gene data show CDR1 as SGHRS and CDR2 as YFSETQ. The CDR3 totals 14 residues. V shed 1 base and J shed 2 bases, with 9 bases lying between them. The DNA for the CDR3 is TGCGCCAGCAGCTTGTCGGGGGGGAACTATGGCTACACCTTC. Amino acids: CASSLSGGNYGYTF.

DNA for the CDR3: TGTGCCAGCAGCTCAGTTGAGACCCAGTACTTC. This codes for CASSSVETQYF. The chain recombines TRBV11-2 with TRBJ2-5; unclear D gene. Germline loops: CDR1 SGHAT, CDR2 FQNNGV. V lost 4 bases to trimming and J lost 5 bases, with 5 bases between them. This CDR3 contains 11 residues.

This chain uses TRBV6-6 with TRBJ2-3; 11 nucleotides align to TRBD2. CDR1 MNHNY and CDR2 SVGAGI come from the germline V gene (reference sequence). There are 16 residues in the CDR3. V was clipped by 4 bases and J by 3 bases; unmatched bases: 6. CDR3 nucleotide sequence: TGTGCCAGCAGTTCCGGACTAGCGGGCAATACAGATACGCAGTATTTT. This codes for CASSSGLAGNTDTQYF.

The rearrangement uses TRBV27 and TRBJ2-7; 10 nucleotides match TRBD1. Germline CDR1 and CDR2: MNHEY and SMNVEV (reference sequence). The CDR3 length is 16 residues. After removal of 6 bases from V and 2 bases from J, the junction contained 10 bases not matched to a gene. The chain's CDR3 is CASSPWDRGVPYEQYF. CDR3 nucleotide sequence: TGTGCCAGCAGCCCTTGGGACAGGGGTGTCCCCTACGAGCAGTACTTC.

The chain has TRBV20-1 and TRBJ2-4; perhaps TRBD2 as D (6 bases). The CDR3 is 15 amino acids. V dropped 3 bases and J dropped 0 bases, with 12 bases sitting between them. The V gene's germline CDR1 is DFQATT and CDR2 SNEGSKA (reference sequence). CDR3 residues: CSASAGLIAKNIQYF. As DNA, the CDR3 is TGCAGTGCTAGTGCGGGACTCATAGCCAAAAACATTCAGTACTTC.

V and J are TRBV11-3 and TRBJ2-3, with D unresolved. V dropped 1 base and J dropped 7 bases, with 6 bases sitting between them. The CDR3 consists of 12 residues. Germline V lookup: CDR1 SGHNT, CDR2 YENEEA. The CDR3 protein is CASSLGANTQYF. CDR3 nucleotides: TGTGCCAGCAGCTTAGGGGCTAATACGCAGTATTTT.

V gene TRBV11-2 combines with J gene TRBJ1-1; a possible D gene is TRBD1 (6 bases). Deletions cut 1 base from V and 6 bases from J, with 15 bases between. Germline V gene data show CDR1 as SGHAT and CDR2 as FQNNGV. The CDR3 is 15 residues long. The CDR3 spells CASSLVGQGKAEAFF. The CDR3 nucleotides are TGTGCCAGCAGCTTAGTAGGGCAGGGGAAGGCTGAAGCTTTCTTT.

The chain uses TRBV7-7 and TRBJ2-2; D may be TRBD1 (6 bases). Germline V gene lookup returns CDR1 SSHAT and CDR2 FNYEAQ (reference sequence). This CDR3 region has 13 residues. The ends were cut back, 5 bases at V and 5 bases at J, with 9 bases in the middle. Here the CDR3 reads CASSATGTGELFF. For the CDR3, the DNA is TGTGCCAGCAGCGCAACAGGGACCGGGGAGCTGTTTTTT. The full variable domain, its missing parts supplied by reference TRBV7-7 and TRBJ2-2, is GAGVSQSPRYKVTKRGQDVTLRCDPISSHATLYWYQQALGQGPEFLTYFNYEAQPDKSGLPSDRFSAERPEGSISTLTIQRTEQRDSAMYRCASSATGTGELFFGEGSRLTVL.

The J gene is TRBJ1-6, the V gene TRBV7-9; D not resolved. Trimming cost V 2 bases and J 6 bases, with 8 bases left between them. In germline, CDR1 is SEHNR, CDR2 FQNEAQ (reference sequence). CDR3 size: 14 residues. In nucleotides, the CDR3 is TGTGCCAGCAGCTTACCAGAACGTAATTCACCCCTCCACTTT. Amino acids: CASSLPERNSPLHF.

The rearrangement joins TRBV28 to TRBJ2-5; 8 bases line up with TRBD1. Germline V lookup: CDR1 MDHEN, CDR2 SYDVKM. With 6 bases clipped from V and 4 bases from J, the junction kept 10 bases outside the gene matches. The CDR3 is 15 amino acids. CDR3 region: CASRGRRTGLETQYF. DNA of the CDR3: TGTGCCAGCAGGGGCCGAAGGACAGGGCTAGAGACCCAGTACTTC.

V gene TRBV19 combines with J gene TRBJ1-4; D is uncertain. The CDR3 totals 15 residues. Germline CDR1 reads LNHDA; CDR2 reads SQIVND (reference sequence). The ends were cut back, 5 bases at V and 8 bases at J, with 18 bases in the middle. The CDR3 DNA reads TGTGCCAGTAGTGCCTCCGGGCCGAGGGTGGAAAAACTGTTTTTT. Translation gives CASSASGPRVEKLFF.

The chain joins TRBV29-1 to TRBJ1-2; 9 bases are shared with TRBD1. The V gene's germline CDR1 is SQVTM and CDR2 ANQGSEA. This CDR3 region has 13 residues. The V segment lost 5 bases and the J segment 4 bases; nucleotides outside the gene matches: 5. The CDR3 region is CSVTTGGSYGYTF. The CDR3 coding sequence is TGCAGCGTTACTACAGGGGGCAGCTATGGCTACACCTTC.

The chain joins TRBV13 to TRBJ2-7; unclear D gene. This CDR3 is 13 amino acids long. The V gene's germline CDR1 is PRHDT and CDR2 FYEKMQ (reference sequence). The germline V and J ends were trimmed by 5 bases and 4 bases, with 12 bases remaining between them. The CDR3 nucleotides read TGTGCCAGCAGCGTCGCACTCGATTACGAGCAGTACTTC. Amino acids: CASSVALDYEQYF.

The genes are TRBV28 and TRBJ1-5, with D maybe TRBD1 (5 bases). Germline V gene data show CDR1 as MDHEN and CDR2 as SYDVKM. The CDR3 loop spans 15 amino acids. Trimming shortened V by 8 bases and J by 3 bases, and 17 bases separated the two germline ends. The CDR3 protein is CASSPGGRINQPQHF. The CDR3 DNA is TGTGCCAGCTCCCCGGGGGGACGGATCAATCAGCCCCAGCATTTT.

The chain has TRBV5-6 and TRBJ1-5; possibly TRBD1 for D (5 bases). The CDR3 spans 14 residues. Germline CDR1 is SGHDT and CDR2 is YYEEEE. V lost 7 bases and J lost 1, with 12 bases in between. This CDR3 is CASGRGPSNQPQHF. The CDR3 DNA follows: TGTGCCAGCGGAAGGGGCCCGAGCAATCAGCCCCAGCATTTT.

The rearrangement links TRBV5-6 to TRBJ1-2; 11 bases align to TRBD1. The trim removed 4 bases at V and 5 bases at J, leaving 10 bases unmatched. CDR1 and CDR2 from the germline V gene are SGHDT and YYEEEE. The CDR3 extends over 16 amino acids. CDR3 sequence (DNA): TGTGCCAGCAGCGCGGACAGGGGGCAGGTGGAATATGGCTACACCTTC. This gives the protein CASSADRGQVEYGYTF.

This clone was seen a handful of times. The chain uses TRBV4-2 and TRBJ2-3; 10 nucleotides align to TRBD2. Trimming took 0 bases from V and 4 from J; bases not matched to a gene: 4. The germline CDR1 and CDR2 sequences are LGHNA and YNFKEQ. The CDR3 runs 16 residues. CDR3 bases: TGTGCCAGCAGCCAAGATCAAACTAGCGGGGCAGATACGCAGTATTTT. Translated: CASSQDQTSGADTQYF.

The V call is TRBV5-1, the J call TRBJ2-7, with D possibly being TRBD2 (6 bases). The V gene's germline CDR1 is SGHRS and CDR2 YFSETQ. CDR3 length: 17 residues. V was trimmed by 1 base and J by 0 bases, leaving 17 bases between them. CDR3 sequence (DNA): TGCGCCAGCAGCTTGTCGTTAGTGGCGGGGAGCTCCTACGAGCAGTACTTC. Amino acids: CASSLSLVAGSSYEQYF.

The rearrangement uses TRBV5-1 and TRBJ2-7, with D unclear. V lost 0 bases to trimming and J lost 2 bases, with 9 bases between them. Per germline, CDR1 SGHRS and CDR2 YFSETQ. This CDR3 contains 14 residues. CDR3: CASSLGAATYEQYF. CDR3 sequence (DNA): TGCGCCAGCAGCTTGGGGGCTGCTACCTACGAGCAGTACTTC.

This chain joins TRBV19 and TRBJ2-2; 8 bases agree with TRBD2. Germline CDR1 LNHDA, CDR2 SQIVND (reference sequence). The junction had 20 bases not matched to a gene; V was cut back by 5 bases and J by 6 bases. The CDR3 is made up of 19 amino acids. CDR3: CASSPKRLAGGILPGELFF. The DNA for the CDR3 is TGTGCCAGTAGTCCGAAACGTCTGGCGGGGGGCATTCTTCCCGGGGAGCTGTTTTTT.

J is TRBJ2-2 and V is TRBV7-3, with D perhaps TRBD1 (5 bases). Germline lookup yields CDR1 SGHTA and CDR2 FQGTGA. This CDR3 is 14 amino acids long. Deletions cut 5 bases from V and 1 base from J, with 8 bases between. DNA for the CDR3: TGTGCCAGCAGCCCTGGACAGAACACCGGGGAGCTGTTTTTT. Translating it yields CASSPGQNTGELFF.